The sequence of this T cell receptor beta chain was determined in a study of T cell changes during pregnancy in multiple sclerosis. This table comes from immunoSEQ multiplex PCR, and its TCRdb copy is limited to in-frame clones, with some not included. Found here are some 37,000 clones, about nine tenths of them singletons; the top ten hold under 0.45%. Germline CDR1 reads MRHNA; CDR2 reads SNTAGT. CDR3 length: 16 amino acids. With V trimmed by 8 bases and J by 1 base, 10 bases remained unmatched. The sequencing here drew on CD4+ T cells from peripheral blood mononuclear cells, taken after pregnancy. This receptor was taken from a female donor in good health, enrolled as a control in a pregnancy study. The chain couples TRBV6-4 to TRBJ2-1, with TRBD2 matching over 8 bases. The CDR3: CASQDQLAASYNEQFF. The CDR3 DNA is TGTGCCAGCCAAGACCAACTAGCGGCATCCTACAATGAGCAGTTCTTC.